The 14 T cell receptor beta chains given below trace back to one sample, sequenced in a study of control samples from healthy donors and cancer patients (dated by TCRdb to the early 2020s). Library creation used the immunoSEQ multiplex PCR assay. TCRdb provides this immuneACCESS table in a form limited to in-frame rearrangements. Some clones are lacking; in checked studies, under half of them reflect an unresolved V gene, and why the rest are absent is not known. The sample table contains 150,000 to 200,000 clones; only one count was recorded for 88% of them. Roughly 5% of the sample belongs to the ten largest clones. Sequencing was performed on blood. The receptors shown here come from a woman aged 25 to 45 in good health.

The chain combines TRBV29-1 with TRBJ1-1; D is unclear. CDR3 length equals 11 residues. In germline, CDR1 is SQVTM, CDR2 ANQGSEA. V was pared by 5 bases and J by 8 bases, with 12 bases between. CDR3 sequence reads: CSVTYRSEAFF. CDR3 nucleotides: TGCAGCGTTACCTATAGGTCGGAAGCTTTCTTT.

This clone was counted a single time. The chain recombines TRBV15 with TRBJ1-1; unclear D gene. Between the trimmed V and J ends, which lost 0 bases and 1 base, there was a span of 6 bases. The CDR3 runs to 14 residues. Germline CDR1 reads LNHNV; CDR2 reads YYDKDF (reference sequence). This CDR3 reads CATSRESENTEAFF. The CDR3 DNA is TGTGCCACCAGCAGAGAATCAGAGAACACTGAAGCTTTCTTT.

The J gene is TRBJ1-1, the V gene TRBV19, with TRBD1 identical over 7 bases. The CDR3 is 16 amino acids. Germline CDR1 is LNHDA and CDR2 is SQIVND (reference sequence). Trimming cost V 3 bases and J 0 bases; bases outside gene matches: 7. The CDR3 is CASSIPQGNMNTEAFF. The CDR3, as DNA: TGTGCCAGTAGTATTCCACAGGGGAACATGAACACTGAAGCTTTCTTT.

The chain has TRBV5-1 and TRBJ2-3; 12 positions match TRBD2. Germline V gene sequence: CDR1 SGHRS, CDR2 YFSETQ. This CDR3 is 17 amino acids long. V shed 4 bases, J shed 0 bases, and the junction held 6 bases outside the gene matches. The CDR3: CASSVGLAGTSTDTQYF. The CDR3 DNA is TGCGCCAGCAGCGTGGGACTAGCGGGTACTAGCACAGATACGCAGTATTTT.

The chain recombines TRBV28 with TRBJ2-7, with unresolved D. From germline, CDR1 is MDHEN and CDR2 SYDVKM. This CDR3 spans 12 amino acids. V shed 6 bases and J shed 7 bases, with 13 bases lying between them. CDR3 nucleotide sequence: TGTGCCAGCAGGTCGACTTCCGGGGAGCAGTACTTC. Translation gives CASRSTSGEQYF.

The genes are TRBV7-9 and TRBJ2-5; no clear D. CDR1 SEHNR and CDR2 FQNEAQ come from the germline V gene (reference sequence). CDR3 length: 11 amino acids. The V end lost 1 base, the J end lost 7 bases, and 4 bases lay between the germline ends. CDR3: CASSLDRTQYF. In DNA, the CDR3 is TGTGCCAGCAGCTTAGATAGGACCCAGTACTTC.

The V and J genes are TRBV2 and TRBJ2-3; D may be TRBD2 (5 bases). The CDR3 extends over 15 amino acids. CDR1 SNHLY and CDR2 FYNNEI come from the germline V gene. Trimming took 4 bases from V and 4 from J, leaving 15 bases between them. CDR3 in DNA: TGTGCCAGCAGTGTTAGTGCGGGTTTCGCAGATACGCAGTATTTT. It yields the protein CASSVSAGFADTQYF.

The chain combines TRBV5-4 with TRBJ1-2, with D perhaps matching TRBD1 (6 bases). This CDR3 spans 14 amino acids. Trimming removed 1 base at V and 2 bases at J, with 9 bases between. Per germline, CDR1 SGHNT and CDR2 YYREEE (reference sequence). CDR3 coding DNA: TGTGCCAGCAGCTTGCAGGGGAGCAACTATGGCTACACCTTC. This translates into CASSLQGSNYGYTF.

The gene calls are TRBV19 and TRBJ2-5, with D tentatively TRBD2 (7 bases). V lost 1 base, J lost 5 bases, and 11 bases lay in between. CDR1 is LNHDA, CDR2 SQIVND, per germline (reference sequence). The CDR3 has 14 amino acids. The CDR3 nucleotides are TGTGCCAGTAGTATAGTGGGGAGGGGGGAGACCCAGTACTTC. This encodes CASSIVGRGETQYF.

The V and J genes are TRBV9 and TRBJ2-3, with D maybe TRBD2 (6 bases). The CDR3 has 15 residues. Trimming pared 2 bases from V and 2 bases from J, leaving 12 bases between. In germline, CDR1 is SGDLS, CDR2 YYNGEE. CDR3 protein: CASSVWDSHTDTQYF. CDR3 nucleotide sequence: TGTGCCAGCAGCGTCTGGGACTCCCACACAGATACGCAGTATTTT.

The chain joins TRBV2 to TRBJ2-1; D unclear. This CDR3 is 11 amino acids long. V was trimmed by 8 bases and J by 7 bases, leaving 9 bases between them. Germline CDR1 SNHLY, CDR2 FYNNEI. The CDR3 reads CASGITNEQFF. The DNA of the CDR3 is TGTGCCAGCGGAATTACAAATGAGCAGTTCTTC.

This chain connects TRBV9 to TRBJ1-2; weak D call: TRBD1 (5 bases). In germline, CDR1 is SGDLS, CDR2 YYNGEE. V lost 2 bases to trimming and J lost 5 bases, with 16 bases between them. The CDR3 length is 15 residues. This chain's CDR3 is CASSVLPDTTYGYTF. CDR3 DNA sequence: TGTGCCAGCAGCGTTCTTCCGGACACTACGTATGGCTACACCTTC.

The CDR3 DNA sequence: TGTGCCAGCAGCATACAAGACCGCGTTGGGAACTATGGCTACACCTTC. Encoded protein: CASSIQDRVGNYGYTF. This chain links TRBV9 with TRBJ1-2, with D uncertain. CDR1 is SGDLS, CDR2 YYNGEE, per germline. There are 16 residues in the CDR3. Deletions cut 4 bases from V and 2 bases from J, with 18 bases between. Filled out from reference TRBV9 and TRBJ1-2, the complete variable domain reads DSGVTQTPKHLITATGQRVTLRCSPRSGDLSVYWYQQSLDQGLQFLIQYYNGEERAKGNILERFSAQQFPDLHSELNLSSLELGDSALYFCASSIQDRVGNYGYTFGSGTRLTVV.

This chain links TRBV2 with TRBJ2-2; D ambiguous. CDR3 length: 13 residues. CDR1 and CDR2 from the germline V gene are SNHLY and FYNNEI. V was trimmed by 6 bases and J by 3 bases, leaving 8 bases between them. The CDR3 DNA reads TGTGCCAGCAGCCGGACGGACACCGGGGAGCTGTTTTTT. Amino acids: CASSRTDTGELFF.